This entry features one T cell receptor beta chain sequence. Being one base from a much bigger clone, this may be a read error. Construction of the TCRbeta library involved unique molecular identifiers. TCRdb used MiXCR to reprocess the PCR reads, holding one entry per CDR3 protein. There are around 680,000 distinct CDR3 sequences in the sample; 16% occur only once, and 0.9% to 1.2% lies in the top ten. V was shortened by 1 base and J by 6 bases, with 13 bases between the two germline ends. The CDR3 spans 15 residues. Germline V CDR1 and CDR2: SGHTA, FQGNSA. This sample was taken from a study of T-cell reconstitution after alpha-beta-depleted transplantation in children.

This receptor was obtained from a human donor who donated a stem cell graft to a child with acute myeloid leukemia. Sequencing used PBMCs from the stem cell graft donor, obtained from the stem cell graft. The V gene is TRBV7-2, the J gene TRBJ2-1, with TRBD2 as a possible D gene (6 bases). Here the CDR3 DNA reads TGTGCCAGCAGCTTAGATACTAGCCGAGTCAATGAGCAGTTCTTC. Encoded protein: CASSLDTSRVNEQFF.